A single T cell receptor beta chain is shown here with its context. Its antigen is unidentified. The PCR was carried out with 60 Vbeta primers and 13 Jbeta primers. Source study methods: Per a later analysis, the number of unique TCR beta chains was about 80 million, of which around 9.9 million were shared. Clones were sequenced by immunoSEQ multiplex PCR, and TCRdb holds only the in-frame ones, with some missing. For V, J and clone size, that table is used; D and trimming come from the DNA. The table shows roughly 180,000 clones, with roughly four fifths occurring only once. CDR1 SGHTA and CDR2 FQGNSA come from the germline V gene. The V gene lost 4 bases and the J gene lost 4 bases, with 10 bases spanning the gap. CDR3 length equals 14 residues. This entry belongs to a study of cytomegalovirus exposure and HLA in healthy donors. Findings and caveats of the study: Evidence from a later analysis indicated that most CMV-associated TCR beta chains looked HLA-restricted. In a later analysis, HLA-associated TCR beta chains were more clonally expanded than equally common others. V- and J-gene trimming in TCR beta was tied to a missense DCLRE1C variant by an analysis performed later.

This clonotype originated in a female donor in good health and CMV-seronegative. The chain employs TRBV7-2 and TRBJ2-2; D is perhaps TRBD1 (5 bases). Source material: PBMCs. The CDR3 protein is CASSSGQSTGELFF. DNA for the CDR3: TGTGCCAGCAGCTCAGGACAATCCACCGGGGAGCTGTTTTTT.